This T cell receptor beta chain is from a study of T-cell reconstitution after alpha-beta-depleted transplantation in children. Unique molecular identifiers were used in preparing the TCRbeta library. In TCRdb, the PCR reads were re-called with MiXCR into one record per CDR3 protein. In the table there are 600,000 to 700,000 distinct CDR3 sequences, 15% to 20% of which are singletons. V was shortened by 5 bases and J by 4 bases, with 9 bases between the two germline ends. The CDR3 is 13 residues long. CDR1 and CDR2 from the germline V gene are SGHTA and FQGNSA. The rearrangement joins TRBV7-2 to TRBJ1-5; no reliable D call. Sequenced here: PBMCs from the stem cell graft donor, sampled from the stem cell graft. The sequence came from a human donor who donated a stem cell graft to a child with acute myeloid leukemia. The CDR3 DNA is TGTGCCAGCAGCGGGGTCCGGAATCAGCCCCAGCATTTT. Translation: CASSGVRNQPQHF.